This is a list of T cell receptor beta chains from one sample in a study of vaccination and CD4 T cells after COVID-19. TCRdb re-derived calls from the PCR reads in MiXCR, one entry per CDR3 protein. This sample has around 15,000 distinct CDR3 sequences, with around 66% found just once. For these receptors, no antigen is known. The material sequenced was CD4+ T cells from blood, cultured in vitro. These receptors were obtained from a human donor who had recovered from COVID-19. The CDR3 runs from the conserved cysteine through the conserved F or W. D genes are given only for firm matches. Expanded clones are given a class, and other clones once, few, many or no size at all.

V gene: TRBV6-1; J gene: TRBJ2-3; clone size: NA; D gene: TRBD2; CDR3 DNA: TGTGCCATCAGTGGGACTAGCGGGAGCACAGATACGCAGTATTTT; CDR3 protein: CAISGTSGSTDTQYF
V gene: TRBV24-1; J gene: TRBJ1-2; clone size: NA; D gene: NA; CDR3 DNA: TGTGCCACCAGTGATAAGGGACCTAGGAAGTATGGCTACACCTTC; CDR3 protein: CATSDKGPRKYGYTF
V gene: TRBV6-5; J gene: TRBJ2-5; clone size: NA; D gene: NA; CDR3 DNA: TGTGCCAGCAGTTACGAGTGGCGGGAGACCCAGTACTTC; CDR3 protein: CASSYEWRETQYF
V gene: TRBV20-1; J gene: TRBJ1-5; clone size: NA; D gene: TRBD1; CDR3 DNA: TGCAGTGCTAGGGGTAAACCGGGACAGGGATATCAGCCCCAGCATTTT; CDR3 protein: CSARGKPGQGYQPQHF
V gene: TRBV28; J gene: TRBJ1-2; clone size: NA; D gene: NA; CDR3 DNA: TGTGCCAGCAGTCTCCTTCCAGGGTTCTATGGCTACACCTTC; CDR3 protein: CASSLLPGFYGYTF
V gene: TRBV24-1; J gene: TRBJ2-3; clone size: NA; D gene: TRBD1; CDR3 DNA: TGTGCCACCAGTCCGGGACAGGTCACAGATACGCAGTATTTT; CDR3 protein: CATSPGQVTDTQYF
V gene: TRBV27; J gene: TRBJ2-1; clone size: NA; D gene: NA; CDR3 DNA: TGTGCCAGCACCCGGTTTCAAGAATCCTCCTACAATGAGCAGTTCTTC; CDR3 protein: CASTRFQESSYNEQFF
V gene: TRBV24-1; J gene: TRBJ1-6; clone size: few; D gene: NA; CDR3 DNA: TGTGCCACCAGTGGTGGGTTTGATTCACCCCTCCACTTT; CDR3 protein: CATSGGFDSPLHF
V gene: TRBV19; J gene: TRBJ2-7; clone size: NA; D gene: TRBD2; CDR3 DNA: TGTGCCAGCTCCGGGACTAGCTTCGGCGAGCAGTACTTC; CDR3 protein: CASSGTSFGEQYF
V gene: TRBV19; J gene: TRBJ1-5; clone size: once; D gene: TRBD1; CDR3 DNA: TGTGCCAGTACTACTGACAGGGGTCGAGATCAGCCCCAGCATTTT; CDR3 protein: CASTTDRGRDQPQHF
V gene: TRBV11-2; J gene: TRBJ2-7; clone size: NA; D gene: NA; CDR3 DNA: TGTGCCAGCAGCTTAGACTGGCAGAACTGGGGCGAGCAGTACTTC; CDR3 protein: CASSLDWQNWGEQYF
V gene: TRBV5-4; J gene: TRBJ1-6; clone size: NA; D gene: NA; CDR3 DNA: TGTGCCAGCAGCATTGCCCAGGGTGGATCACCCCTCCACTTT; CDR3 protein: CASSIAQGGSPLHF
V gene: TRBV7-2; J gene: TRBJ1-2; clone size: NA; D gene: NA; CDR3 DNA: TGTGCCAGCAGCTTAAATCCGGCGGACCAATATGGCTACACCTTC; CDR3 protein: CASSLNPADQYGYTF
V gene: TRBV7-9; J gene: TRBJ1-1; clone size: NA; D gene: NA; CDR3 DNA: TGTGCCAGCACCCCCCAAGGGGCTGAAGCTTTCTTT; CDR3 protein: CASTPQGAEAFF
V gene: TRBV20-1; J gene: TRBJ1-2; clone size: NA; D gene: TRBD1; CDR3 DNA: TGCAGTGCTAGAGAATTGTGGACAGGCTATGGCTACACCTTC; CDR3 protein: CSARELWTGYGYTF
V gene: TRBV4-1; J gene: TRBJ1-5; clone size: NA; D gene: NA; CDR3 DNA: TGCGCCAGCAGCCAAGAGCCTGACATCCACACCAGGGGGCCCCAGCATTTT; CDR3 protein: CASSQEPDIHTRGPQHF
V gene: TRBV15; J gene: TRBJ2-7; clone size: few; D gene: TRBD1; CDR3 DNA: TGTGCCACCAGCAGAGAGAGGGCAGGACAGGGGAGCTCCTACGAGCAGTACTTC; CDR3 protein: CATSRERAGQGSSYEQYF